This T cell receptor (beta chain) comes out of a study of CD8+ T cells in alopecia areata. Per germline, CDR1 SGHDT and CDR2 YYEEEE. The CDR3 sequence is 14 residues long. The V segment lost 4 bases and the J segment 4 bases; nucleotides outside the gene matches: 6. Sequencing templates came from extracted RNA that was reverse transcribed into cDNA. Profiled with immunoSEQ multiplex PCR; TCRdb holds only in-frame clones, not every one. The table has some 200,000 clones, 50% to 70% seen once. The sample here was CD4+ T cells sorted from blood, taken at week 0. The TCR originated in a human donor with alopecia areata. This chain links TRBV5-6 with TRBJ2-7, with 9 bases aligning to TRBD1. Written as DNA, the CDR3 is TGTGCCAGCAGCCGCCGGGACAGGGCATACGAGCAGTACTTC. Translated: CASSRRDRAYEQYF.